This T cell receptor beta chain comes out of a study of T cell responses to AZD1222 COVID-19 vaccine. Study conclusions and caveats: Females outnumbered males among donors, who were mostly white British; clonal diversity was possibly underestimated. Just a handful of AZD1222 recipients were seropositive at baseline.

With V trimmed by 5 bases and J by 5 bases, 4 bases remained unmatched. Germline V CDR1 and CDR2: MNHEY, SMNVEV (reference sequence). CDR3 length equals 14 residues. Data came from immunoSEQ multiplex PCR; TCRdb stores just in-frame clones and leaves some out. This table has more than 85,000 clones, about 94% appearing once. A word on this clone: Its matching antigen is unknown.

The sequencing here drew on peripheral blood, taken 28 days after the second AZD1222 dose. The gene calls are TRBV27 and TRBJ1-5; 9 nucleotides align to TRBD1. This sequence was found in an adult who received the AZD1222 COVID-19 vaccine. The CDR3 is CASSLRTGDQPQHF. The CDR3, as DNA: TGTGCCAGCAGTCTCCGGACAGGGGATCAGCCCCAGCATTTT.